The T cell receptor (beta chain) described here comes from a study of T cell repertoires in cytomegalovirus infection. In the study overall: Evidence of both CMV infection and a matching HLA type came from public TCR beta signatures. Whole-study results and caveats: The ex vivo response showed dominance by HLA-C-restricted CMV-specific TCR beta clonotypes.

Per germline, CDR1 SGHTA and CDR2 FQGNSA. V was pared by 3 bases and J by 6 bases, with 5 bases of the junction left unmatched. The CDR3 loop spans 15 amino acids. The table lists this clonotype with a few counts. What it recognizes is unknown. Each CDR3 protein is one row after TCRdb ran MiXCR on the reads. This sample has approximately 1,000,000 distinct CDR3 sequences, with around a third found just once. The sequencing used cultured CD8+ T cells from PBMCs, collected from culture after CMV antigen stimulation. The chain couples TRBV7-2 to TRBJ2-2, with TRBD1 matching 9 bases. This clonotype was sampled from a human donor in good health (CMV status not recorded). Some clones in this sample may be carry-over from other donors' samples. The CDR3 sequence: CASSFDRGGPGELFF. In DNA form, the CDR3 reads TGTGCCAGCAGCTTCGACAGGGGGGGTCCCGGGGAGCTGTTTTTT.